One and the same sample provided the 29 T cell receptor beta chains below, sequenced in a study of cytomegalovirus exposure and HLA in healthy donors. The data were produced by immunoSEQ multiplex PCR, yet TCRdb's version contains in-frame clones alone and is incomplete. This table has some 190,000 clones, approximately 86% appearing once. Sequencing input: PBMCs. The receptors originated from a young man in good health and CMV-seropositive.

As concerns this clone: The same CDR3 is also encoded by other DNA sequences in this sample. The chain combines TRBV9 with TRBJ2-7, with unresolved D. The CDR3 has 12 amino acids. CDR1 is SGDLS, CDR2 YYNGEE, per germline. Trimming shortened V by 0 bases and J by 4 bases, and 5 bases separated the two germline ends. The CDR3 sequence is CASSVDGYEQYF. Here the CDR3 DNA reads TGTGCCAGCAGCGTAGACGGGTACGAGCAGTACTTC.

The gene calls are TRBV6-5 and TRBJ2-7; D gene unclear. CDR3 length: 14 amino acids. V was pared by 8 bases and J by 4 bases, with 18 bases between. CDR1 is MNHEY and CDR2 is SVGAGI in the germline V gene. Written as DNA, the CDR3 is TGTGCCAGCGGGAAAACGGACCGAGCATACGAGCAGTACTTC. Translating it yields CASGKTDRAYEQYF.

The sample holds one count of this clone. CDR3 DNA sequence: TGTGCCAGCAGCTTTGAATCCACAGATACGCAGTATTTT. The encoded protein is CASSFESTDTQYF. V usage is TRBV7-3 and J usage is TRBJ2-3; no clear D. The ends were cut back, 3 bases at V and 2 bases at J, with 6 bases in the middle. Germline-derived CDR1 and CDR2 are SGHTA and FQGTGA. This CDR3 spans 13 amino acids.

The chain has TRBV4-1 and TRBJ1-1; maybe TRBD1 (5 bases). The length of the CDR3 is 15 residues. The germline CDR1 and CDR2 sequences are MGHRA and YSYEKL. V gave up 4 bases and J gave up 0 bases, with 12 bases separating them. CDR3 in DNA: TGCGCCAGCAGCCCGGGACCTTGGATGAACACTGAAGCTTTCTTT. Translated: CASSPGPWMNTEAFF.

This chain connects TRBV6-1 to TRBJ1-6, with D hard to call. The CDR3 runs 13 residues. V lost 7 bases and J 10 bases, leaving 14 bases between the germline ends. Germline CDR1 MNHNS, CDR2 SASEGT. CDR3 amino acids: CASTNGLGSPLHF. CDR3 nucleotide sequence: TGTGCCAGCACCAACGGGCTTGGATCACCCCTCCACTTT.

The chain employs TRBV7-9 and TRBJ1-4; 9 positions match TRBD1. The CDR3 has 15 residues. V was pared by 5 bases and J by 2 bases, with 3 bases of the junction left unmatched. CDR1 and CDR2 (germline): SEHNR, FQNEAQ (reference sequence). This CDR3 reads CASSQDRGTNEKLFF. The CDR3 nucleotides are TGTGCCAGCAGCCAGGACAGGGGTACTAATGAAAAACTGTTTTTT.

The chain joins TRBV7-9 to TRBJ2-7; 8 positions agree with TRBD2. Trimming removed 2 bases from V and 3 bases from J; junction bases left unmatched: 6. The CDR3 runs 15 residues. Per the germline V gene, CDR1 is SEHNR and CDR2 is FQNEAQ (reference sequence). The CDR3, as DNA: TGTGCCAGCAGCTTAAGTGGGACTAGGGACTACGAGCAGTACTTC. Translated: CASSLSGTRDYEQYF. The entire variable domain, with the rest obtained from reference TRBV7-9 and TRBJ2-7, is as follows: DTGVSQNPRHKITKRGQNVTFRCDPISEHNRLYWYRQTLGQGPEFLTYFQNEAQLEKSRLLSDRFSAERPKGSFSTLEIQRTEQGDSAMYLCASSLSGTRDYEQYFGPGTRLTVT.

This clone was observed once. The chain couples TRBV4-1 to TRBJ1-5, with a tentative D call TRBD1 (6 bases). The CDR3 has 17 residues. Between the trimmed V and J ends, which lost 1 base and 2 bases, there was a span of 15 bases. CDR1 is MGHRA, CDR2 YSYEKL, per germline. This chain's CDR3 is CASSQAPAAGGNQPQHF. In nucleotides, the CDR3 is TGCGCCAGCAGCCAAGCCCCCGCGGCAGGGGGCAATCAGCCCCAGCATTTT.

The V gene is TRBV5-5, the J gene TRBJ2-1; 14 bases agree with TRBD2. Germline CDR1 reads SGHKS; CDR2 reads YYEKEE (reference sequence). The CDR3 runs to 16 residues. J lost 15 bases, V lost 4 bases, and 15 bases had no gene match. CDR3 residues: CASSLRLAGGPLAGFF. The CDR3 DNA is TGTGCCAGCAGCCTCCGACTAGCGGGAGGGCCTTTAGCTGGGTTCTTC.

The rearrangement links TRBV5-1 to TRBJ2-7; TRBD2 aligns across 10 bases. Germline V gene lookup returns CDR1 SGHRS and CDR2 YFSETQ. J gave up 3 bases and V 4 bases, and 7 bases lay outside the gene matches. CDR3 length equals 15 residues. Here the CDR3 reads CASSTSGGGVYEQYF. The CDR3 DNA sequence: TGCGCCAGCAGCACCAGCGGGGGGGGTGTCTACGAGCAGTACTTC.

This clone occurred once. The chain recombines TRBV28 with TRBJ2-7, with D unresolved. This CDR3 spans 14 amino acids. V was clipped by 5 bases and J by 4 bases, with 15 bases between them. The germline V gene encodes CDR1 MDHEN and CDR2 SYDVKM. The chain's CDR3 is CASSLPSRRYEQYF. The CDR3 coding sequence is TGTGCCAGCAGTCTACCAAGTAGGCGTTACGAGCAGTACTTC.

This chain connects TRBV4-3 to TRBJ2-3; 11 nucleotides line up with TRBD2. J was trimmed by 2 bases and V by 1 base; bases with no gene match: 5. Germline CDR1 and CDR2: LGHNA and YSLEER. This CDR3 has 17 amino acids. Written as DNA, the CDR3 is TGCGCCAGCAGCCAAGGCCGTAGCGGGGGGGCCACAGATACGCAGTATTTT. The encoded protein is CASSQGRSGGATDTQYF.

DNA for the CDR3: TGTGCCAGCAGCCCCCTCGCGGGAGGGAGTCACAATGAGCAGTTCTTC. Its protein product is CASSPLAGGSHNEQFF. V is TRBV7-9 and J is TRBJ2-1; 9 positions agree with TRBD2. Germline lookup yields CDR1 SEHNR and CDR2 FQNEAQ (reference sequence). V lost 5 bases to trimming and J lost 5 bases; unmatched junction nucleotides: 10. The CDR3 consists of 16 residues.

The V gene is TRBV28, the J gene TRBJ2-1; 14 positions match TRBD2. Germline V gene sequence: CDR1 MDHEN, CDR2 SYDVKM. Unmatched junction bases numbered 4, after V lost 8 bases and J lost 4 bases. This CDR3 is 15 amino acids long. The CDR3, as DNA: TGTGCCAGCCTGGGACTAGCGGGAGATTACAATGAGCAGTTCTTC. Residues: CASLGLAGDYNEQFF.

In its sample, this clone was seen a few times. The V call is TRBV29-1, the J call TRBJ1-1; tentative D call: TRBD1 (5 bases). The CDR3 has 10 amino acids. The V gene lost 7 bases and the J gene lost 11 bases, with 14 bases spanning the gap. CDR1 and CDR2 (germline): SQVTM, ANQGSEA. Here the CDR3 reads CSAGQGEAFF. The CDR3 DNA sequence: TGCAGCGCAGGTCAGGGTGAGGCTTTCTTT.

The V and J genes are TRBV19 and TRBJ2-1; TRBD1 might be the D (5 bases). The CDR3 runs 14 residues. The germline V gene encodes CDR1 LNHDA and CDR2 SQIVND (reference sequence). Deletions cut 3 bases from V and 9 bases from J, with 15 bases between. DNA of the CDR3: TGTGCCAGTAGTATCTCCCGGGCCACAGGTGAGCAGTTCTTC. Protein: CASSISRATGEQFF.

J is TRBJ2-1 and V is TRBV4-3; a weak D match, TRBD1 (5 bases). Trimming shortened V by 0 bases and J by 7 bases, and 10 bases separated the two germline ends. This CDR3 has 14 amino acids. Germline loops: CDR1 LGHNA, CDR2 YSLEER. The CDR3 region is CASSQDRGWNEQFF. The DNA for the CDR3 is TGCGCCAGCAGCCAAGATAGGGGATGGAATGAGCAGTTCTTC.

The chain combines TRBV5-1 with TRBJ2-1; 9 nucleotides match TRBD2. The CDR3 has 16 amino acids. Germline V lookup: CDR1 SGHRS, CDR2 YFSETQ. V was clipped by 4 bases and J by 6 bases; unmatched bases: 11. CDR3 coding DNA: TGCGCCAGCAGCCTCGTGGTGGGCGGGGGGGCCAATGAGCAGTTCTTC. Translating it yields CASSLVVGGGANEQFF.

The CDR3 bases are TGTGCCAGCAGTGAATTAGGGTCTAGCGGGAGGGCCTACGAGCAGTACTTC. It specifies CASSELGSSGRAYEQYF. The rearrangement links TRBV25-1 to TRBJ2-7; 12 bases are a match to TRBD2. The CDR3 length is 17 residues. The germline gives CDR1 MGHDK, CDR2 SYGVNS. Germline trimming cut 1 base from V and 2 bases from J; bases unmatched to any gene: 6.

The chain uses TRBV5-4 and TRBJ2-7; D is ambiguous. Trimming shortened V by 4 bases and J by 6 bases, and 14 bases separated the two germline ends. This CDR3 has 13 amino acids. Germline V gene sequence: CDR1 SGHNT, CDR2 YYREEE (reference sequence). CDR3 sequence (DNA): TGTGCCAGCAGCCCGGTACTGCGTTCCGAGCAGTACTTC. It translates to CASSPVLRSEQYF.

This sequence joins TRBV2 and TRBJ2-7; D may be TRBD2 (5 bases). The CDR3 contains 12 residues. V lost 6 bases and J lost 2, with 8 bases in between. Germline V gives CDR1 SNHLY, CDR2 FYNNEI. CDR3 loop: CASRPGTYEQYF. CDR3 nucleotides: TGTGCCAGCAGACCGGGGACCTACGAGCAGTACTTC.

The CDR3 region has the DNA TGCGCCAGCAGCCAAGACAGGGTAAATTCACCCCTCCACTTT. It encodes CASSQDRVNSPLHF. The chain couples TRBV4-3 to TRBJ1-6; a possible D gene is TRBD1 (5 bases). Per the germline V gene, CDR1 is LGHNA and CDR2 is YSLEER. The CDR3 runs 14 residues. The V end was cut by 0 bases, the J end by 7 bases, with 7 bases between.

The J gene is TRBJ1-3, the V gene TRBV6-6, with D unresolved. The V gene's germline CDR1 is MNHNY and CDR2 SVGAGI (reference sequence). The CDR3 consists of 12 residues. V was cut by 6 bases and J by 7 bases, with 10 bases left in between. CDR3 in DNA: TGTGCCAGCAGAAACATCGGGAACACCATATATTTT. Amino acids: CASRNIGNTIYF.

The rearrangement uses TRBV27 and TRBJ2-7; D call uncertain. V was clipped by 0 bases and J by 0 bases, with 6 bases between them. CDR1 is MNHEY, CDR2 SMNVEV, per germline (reference sequence). This CDR3 spans 14 amino acids. CDR3 sequence reads: CASSLSASSYEQYF. The CDR3 DNA sequence: TGTGCCAGCAGTTTATCGGCCAGCTCCTACGAGCAGTACTTC.

The V call is TRBV27, the J call TRBJ2-7; TRBD1 matches 7 bases. Germline V gives CDR1 MNHEY, CDR2 SMNVEV (reference sequence). The CDR3 has 15 amino acids. The junction had 5 bases not matched to a gene; V was cut back by 2 bases and J by 1 base. CDR3 bases: TGTGCCAGCAGTTTAGACAGGGCGCCTTCCTACGAGCAGTACTTC. Its translation: CASSLDRAPSYEQYF.

This clone was seen just once. The J gene is TRBJ2-7, the V gene TRBV18; a possible D gene is TRBD2 (6 bases). Looked up from germline, CDR1 is KGHSH and CDR2 is LQKENI. Deletions cut 3 bases from V and 9 bases from J, with 24 bases between. The CDR3 length is 16 residues. The CDR3 sequence: CASSPAPGGTGRAQYF. The DNA of the CDR3 is TGTGCCAGCTCACCCGCACCCGGGGGAACAGGAAGAGCGCAGTACTTC.

V gene TRBV7-8 combines with J gene TRBJ2-7; TRBD2 aligns across 8 bases. Germline CDR1 and CDR2: SGHVS and FQNEAQ. The V gene end was trimmed by 3 bases and the J gene end by 2 bases; junction bases not matched to a gene: 6. This CDR3 has 15 residues. The CDR3: CASSFAGGPPYEQYF. Written as DNA, the CDR3 is TGTGCCAGCAGCTTTGCGGGGGGACCTCCCTACGAGCAGTACTTC. The full variable domain, its missing parts supplied by reference TRBV7-8 and TRBJ2-7, is GAGVSQSPRYKVAKRGQDVALRCDPISGHVSLFWYQQALGQGPEFLTYFQNEAQLDKSGLPSDRFFAERPEGSVSTLKIQRTQQEDSAVYLCASSFAGGPPYEQYFGPGTRLTVT.

The chain joins TRBV5-6 to TRBJ1-1; D is perhaps TRBD1 (6 bases). Trimming shortened V by 5 bases and J by 11 bases, and 19 bases separated the two germline ends. The CDR3 spans 13 residues. CDR1 and CDR2 (germline): SGHDT, YYEEEE. CDR3 region: CASSTGRGLMAFF. The CDR3 region has the DNA TGTGCCAGCAGTACAGGGCGGGGCCTCATGGCTTTCTTT.

This clone showed up just a few times. V gene TRBV7-9 combines with J gene TRBJ2-2; TRBD1 is a possible D gene (6 bases). Trimming left V 3 bases short and J 6 bases short, with 14 bases between. There are 15 residues in the CDR3. Germline CDR1 and CDR2: SEHNR and FQNEAQ (reference sequence). CDR3 amino acids: CASSFNRAGAGELFF. The CDR3 DNA reads as TGTGCCAGCAGCTTTAACCGGGCAGGGGCCGGGGAGCTGTTTTTT.